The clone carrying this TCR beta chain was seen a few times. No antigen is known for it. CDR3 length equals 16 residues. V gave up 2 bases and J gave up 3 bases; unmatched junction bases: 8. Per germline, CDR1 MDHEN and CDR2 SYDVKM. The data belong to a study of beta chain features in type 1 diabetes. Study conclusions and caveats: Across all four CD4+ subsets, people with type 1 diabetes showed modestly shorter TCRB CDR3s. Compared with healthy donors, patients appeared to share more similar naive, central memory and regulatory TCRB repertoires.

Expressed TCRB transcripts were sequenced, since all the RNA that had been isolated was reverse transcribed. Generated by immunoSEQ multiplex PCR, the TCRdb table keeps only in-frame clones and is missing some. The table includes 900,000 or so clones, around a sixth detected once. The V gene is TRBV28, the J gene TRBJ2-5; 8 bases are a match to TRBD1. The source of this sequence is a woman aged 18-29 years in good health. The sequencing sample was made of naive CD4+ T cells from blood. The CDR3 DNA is TGTGCCAGCAGTTTACCCGGACAGGGTTTGGAAGAGACCCAGTACTTC. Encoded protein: CASSLPGQGLEETQYF.